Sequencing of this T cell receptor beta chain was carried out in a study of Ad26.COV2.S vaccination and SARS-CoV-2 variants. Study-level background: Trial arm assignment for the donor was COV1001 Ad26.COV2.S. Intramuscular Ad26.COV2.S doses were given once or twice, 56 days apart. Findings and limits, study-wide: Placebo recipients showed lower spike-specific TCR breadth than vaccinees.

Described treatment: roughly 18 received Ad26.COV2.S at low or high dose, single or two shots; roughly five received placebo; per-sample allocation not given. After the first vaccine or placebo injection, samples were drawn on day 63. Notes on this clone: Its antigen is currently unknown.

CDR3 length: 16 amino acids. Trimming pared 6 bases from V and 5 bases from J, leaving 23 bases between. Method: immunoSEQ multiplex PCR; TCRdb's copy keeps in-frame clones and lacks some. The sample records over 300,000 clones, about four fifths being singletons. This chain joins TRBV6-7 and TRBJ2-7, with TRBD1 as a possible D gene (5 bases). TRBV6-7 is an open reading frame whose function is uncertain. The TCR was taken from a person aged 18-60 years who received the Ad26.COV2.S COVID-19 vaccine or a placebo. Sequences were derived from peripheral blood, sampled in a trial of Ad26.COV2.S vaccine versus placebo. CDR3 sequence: CASSRLNQGTVDEQYF. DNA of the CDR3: TGTGCCAGCAGCCGCCTAAACCAGGGAACAGTCGACGAGCAGTACTTC.